This T cell receptor (beta chain) was sequenced in a study of blood T cell repertoires in COVID-19. About the research overall: The United States, Italy and Spain were the sources of the acute and convalescent COVID-19 samples. Sources were T cells, B-cell-depleted T cells, or PBMCs; the material itself was cDNA or gDNA.

In the authors' methods: Nucleated cell number was recorded as an estimate derived from reference gene primer amplification. The assay was immunoSEQ multiplex PCR, and TCRdb's table has in-frame clones only and misses some. From that table come the V and J calls and clone size; the DNA was used to work out D and trimming. Of fewer than 120,000 clones in the sample, nearly 90% were seen once. Germline loops: CDR1 SGHTA, CDR2 FQGNSA. V trimming: 1 base; J trimming: 4 bases; junction bases outside the gene matches: 1. The CDR3 has 14 residues. The sequence was obtained from a human donor in a cohort sampled during active COVID-19. This chain joins TRBV7-2 and TRBJ2-7; 10 bases line up with TRBD2. Input material: peripheral blood. CDR3 residues: CASSLVSGRYEQYF. CDR3 in DNA: TGTGCCAGCAGCTTAGTTAGCGGGAGGTACGAGCAGTACTTC.